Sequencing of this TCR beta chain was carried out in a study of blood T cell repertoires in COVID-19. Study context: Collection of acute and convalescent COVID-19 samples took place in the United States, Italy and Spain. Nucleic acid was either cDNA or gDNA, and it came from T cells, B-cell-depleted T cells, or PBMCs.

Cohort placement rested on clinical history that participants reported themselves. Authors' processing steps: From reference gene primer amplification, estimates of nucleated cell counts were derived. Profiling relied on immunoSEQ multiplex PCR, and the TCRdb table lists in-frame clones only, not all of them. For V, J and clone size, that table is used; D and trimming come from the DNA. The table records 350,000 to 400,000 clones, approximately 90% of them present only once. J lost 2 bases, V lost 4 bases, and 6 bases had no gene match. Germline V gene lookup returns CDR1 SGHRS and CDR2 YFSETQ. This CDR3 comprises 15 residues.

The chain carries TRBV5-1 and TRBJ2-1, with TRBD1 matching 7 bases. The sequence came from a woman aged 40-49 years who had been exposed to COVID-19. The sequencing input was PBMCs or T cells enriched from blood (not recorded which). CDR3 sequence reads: CASSQQGITYNEQFF. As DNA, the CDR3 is TGCGCCAGCAGCCAACAGGGGATCACCTACAATGAGCAGTTCTTC.